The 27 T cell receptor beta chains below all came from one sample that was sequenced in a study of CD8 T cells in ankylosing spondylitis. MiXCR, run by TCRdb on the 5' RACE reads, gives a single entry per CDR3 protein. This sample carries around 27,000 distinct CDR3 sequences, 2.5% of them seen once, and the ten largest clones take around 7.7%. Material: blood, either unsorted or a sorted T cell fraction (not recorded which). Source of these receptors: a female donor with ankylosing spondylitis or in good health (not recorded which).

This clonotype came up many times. CDR3 loop: CASSGPGQEKTVSYNEQFF. CDR3 in DNA: TGTGCCAGCAGCGGCCCGGGACAGGAAAAAACGGTCTCCTACAATGAGCAGTTCTTC. J is TRBJ2-1 and V is TRBV9; 8 nucleotides align to TRBD1. V lost 3 bases to trimming and J lost 0 bases; unmatched junction nucleotides: 14. Germline loops: CDR1 SGDLS, CDR2 YYNGEE. This CDR3 contains 19 residues.

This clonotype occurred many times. The DNA of the CDR3 is TGTGCCAGCAGCGTAGCTGGGCCCACCTGGCCCACAGATACGCAGTATTTT. Translated: CASSVAGPTWPTDTQYF. The chain uses TRBV9 and TRBJ2-3, with D uncertain. CDR1 is SGDLS, CDR2 YYNGEE, per germline. This CDR3 comprises 17 residues. V lost 0 bases, J lost 2 bases, and 16 bases lay in between.

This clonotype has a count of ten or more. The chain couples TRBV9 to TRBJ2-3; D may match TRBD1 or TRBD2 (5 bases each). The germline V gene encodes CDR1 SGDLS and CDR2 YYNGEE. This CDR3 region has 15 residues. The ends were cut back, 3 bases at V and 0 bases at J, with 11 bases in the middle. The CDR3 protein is CASSGGEWSTDTQYF. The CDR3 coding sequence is TGTGCCAGCAGCGGAGGGGAGTGGAGCACAGATACGCAGTATTTT.

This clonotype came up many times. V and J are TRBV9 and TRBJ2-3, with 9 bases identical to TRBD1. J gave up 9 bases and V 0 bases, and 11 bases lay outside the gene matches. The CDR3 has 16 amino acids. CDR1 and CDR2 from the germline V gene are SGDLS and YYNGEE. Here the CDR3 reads CASSVVDSGQGMTQYF. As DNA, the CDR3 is TGTGCCAGCAGCGTAGTCGACTCGGGACAGGGCATGACGCAGTATTTT.

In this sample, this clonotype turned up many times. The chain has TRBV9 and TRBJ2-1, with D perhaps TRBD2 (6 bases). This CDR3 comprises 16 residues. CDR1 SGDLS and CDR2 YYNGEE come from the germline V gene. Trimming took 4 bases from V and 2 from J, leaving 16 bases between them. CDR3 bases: TGTGCCAGCAGCCCCCTTGGAGGGGTTACCTACAATGAGCAGTTCTTC. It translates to CASSPLGGVTYNEQFF.

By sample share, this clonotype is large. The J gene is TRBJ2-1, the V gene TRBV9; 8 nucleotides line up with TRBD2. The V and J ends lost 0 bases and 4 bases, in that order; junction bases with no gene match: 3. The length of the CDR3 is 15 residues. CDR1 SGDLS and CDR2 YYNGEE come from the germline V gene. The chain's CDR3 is CASSVDGGVYNEQFF. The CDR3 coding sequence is TGTGCCAGCAGCGTAGACGGGGGGGTGTACAATGAGCAGTTCTTC. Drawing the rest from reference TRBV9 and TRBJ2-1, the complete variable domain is DSGVTQTPKHLITATGQRVTLRCSPRSGDLSVYWYQQSLDQGLQFLIQYYNGEERAKGNILERFSAQQFPDLHSELNLSSLELGDSALYFCASSVDGGVYNEQFFGPGTRLTVL.

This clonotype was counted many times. CDR3 sequence (DNA): TGTGCCAGCAGCGTAGCGGGGGCAACTACCGGGGAGCTGTTTTTT. This encodes CASSVAGATTGELFF. The J gene is TRBJ2-2, the V gene TRBV9; D may be TRBD1 or TRBD2 (6 bases each). The germline V gene encodes CDR1 SGDLS and CDR2 YYNGEE. The CDR3 sequence is 15 residues long. V was shortened by 0 bases and J by 5 bases, with 11 bases between the two germline ends. Full variable domain (remainder filled in from reference TRBV9 and TRBJ2-2): DSGVTQTPKHLITATGQRVTLRCSPRSGDLSVYWYQQSLDQGLQFLIQYYNGEERAKGNILERFSAQQFPDLHSELNLSSLELGDSALYFCASSVAGATTGELFFGEGSRLTVL.

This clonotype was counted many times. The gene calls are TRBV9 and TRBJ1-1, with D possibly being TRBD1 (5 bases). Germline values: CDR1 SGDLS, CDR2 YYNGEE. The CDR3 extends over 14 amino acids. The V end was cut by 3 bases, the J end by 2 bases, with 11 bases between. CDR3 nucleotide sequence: TGTGCCAGCAGCGCCCGGGACTTCAACACTGAAGCTTTCTTT. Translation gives CASSARDFNTEAFF.

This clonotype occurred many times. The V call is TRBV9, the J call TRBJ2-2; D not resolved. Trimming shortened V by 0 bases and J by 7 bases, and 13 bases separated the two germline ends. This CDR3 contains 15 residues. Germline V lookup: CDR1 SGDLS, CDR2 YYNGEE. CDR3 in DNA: TGTGCCAGCAGCGTAGATCCCAGGTCGGGCGGGGAGCTGTTTTTT. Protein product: CASSVDPRSGGELFF.

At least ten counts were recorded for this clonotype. The CDR3 DNA reads as TGTGCCAGCAGCGTAGCGGCGGGGGGTCCCACAGATACGCAGTATTTT. It codes for CASSVAAGGPTDTQYF. V usage is TRBV9 and J usage is TRBJ2-3; 8 positions agree with TRBD2. Germline CDR1 SGDLS, CDR2 YYNGEE. The CDR3 length is 16 residues. The junction had 5 bases not matched to a gene; V was cut back by 0 bases and J by 2 bases.

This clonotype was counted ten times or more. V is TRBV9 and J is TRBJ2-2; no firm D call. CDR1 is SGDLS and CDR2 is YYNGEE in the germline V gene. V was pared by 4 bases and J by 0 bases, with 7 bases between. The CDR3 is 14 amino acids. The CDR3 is CASSYLPNTGELFF. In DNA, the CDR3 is TGTGCCAGCAGCTACCTCCCGAACACCGGGGAGCTGTTTTTT.

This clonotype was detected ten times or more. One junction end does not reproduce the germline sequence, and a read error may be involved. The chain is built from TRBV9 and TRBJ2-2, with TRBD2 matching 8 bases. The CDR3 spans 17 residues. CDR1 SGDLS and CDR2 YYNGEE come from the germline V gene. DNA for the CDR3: TGTGCCAGCAGGGTAGATTCGGGAGGGGCGGTCACCGGGGAGCTGTTTTTT. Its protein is CASRVDSGGAVTGELFF. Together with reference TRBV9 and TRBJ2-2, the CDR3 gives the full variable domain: DSGVTQTPKHLITATGQRVTLRCSPRSGDLSVYWYQQSLDQGLQFLIQYYNGEERAKGNILERFSAQQFPDLHSELNLSSLELGDSALYFCASRVDSGGAVTGELFFGEGSRLTVL.

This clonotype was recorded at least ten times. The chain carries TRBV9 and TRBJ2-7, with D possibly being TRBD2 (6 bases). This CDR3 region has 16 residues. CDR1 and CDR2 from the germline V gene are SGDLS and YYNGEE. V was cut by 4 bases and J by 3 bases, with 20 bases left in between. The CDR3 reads CASSLHYSGGDYEQYF. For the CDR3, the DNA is TGTGCCAGCAGCTTACACTATAGCGGAGGGGACTACGAGCAGTACTTC.

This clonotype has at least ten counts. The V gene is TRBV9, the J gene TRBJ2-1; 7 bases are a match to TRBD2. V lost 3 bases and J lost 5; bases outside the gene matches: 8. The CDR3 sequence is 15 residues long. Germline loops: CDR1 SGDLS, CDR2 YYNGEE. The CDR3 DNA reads TGTGCCAGCAGCGGGCGGGGGTCTTACAACAATGAGCAGTTCTTC. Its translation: CASSGRGSYNNEQFF. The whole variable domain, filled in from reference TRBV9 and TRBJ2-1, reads DSGVTQTPKHLITATGQRVTLRCSPRSGDLSVYWYQQSLDQGLQFLIQYYNGEERAKGNILERFSAQQFPDLHSELNLSSLELGDSALYFCASSGRGSYNNEQFFGPGTRLTVL.

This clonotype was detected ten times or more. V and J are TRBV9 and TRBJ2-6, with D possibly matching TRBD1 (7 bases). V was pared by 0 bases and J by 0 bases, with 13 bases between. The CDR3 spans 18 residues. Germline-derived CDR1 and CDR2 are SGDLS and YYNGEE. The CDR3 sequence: CASSVAGGGNSGANVLTF. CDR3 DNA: TGTGCCAGCAGCGTAGCTGGAGGGGGCAACTCTGGGGCCAACGTCCTGACTTTC. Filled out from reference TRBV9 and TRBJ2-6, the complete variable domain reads DSGVTQTPKHLITATGQRVTLRCSPRSGDLSVYWYQQSLDQGLQFLIQYYNGEERAKGNILERFSAQQFPDLHSELNLSSLELGDSALYFCASSVAGGGNSGANVLTFGAGSRLTVL.

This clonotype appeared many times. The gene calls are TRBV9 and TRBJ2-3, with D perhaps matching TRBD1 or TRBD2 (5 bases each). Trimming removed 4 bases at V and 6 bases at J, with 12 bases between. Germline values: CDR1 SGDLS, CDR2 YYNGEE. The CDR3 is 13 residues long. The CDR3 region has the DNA TGTGCCAGCAGCTTCCGCGAGGGGGATACGCAGTATTTT. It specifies CASSFREGDTQYF.

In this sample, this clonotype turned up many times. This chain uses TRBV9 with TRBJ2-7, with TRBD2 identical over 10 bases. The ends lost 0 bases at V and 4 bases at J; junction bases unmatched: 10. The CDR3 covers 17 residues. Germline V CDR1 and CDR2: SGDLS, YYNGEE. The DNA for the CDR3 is TGTGCCAGCAGCGTAGCCCCAAGGCTAGCGGGAGAATACGAGCAGTACTTC. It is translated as CASSVAPRLAGEYEQYF.

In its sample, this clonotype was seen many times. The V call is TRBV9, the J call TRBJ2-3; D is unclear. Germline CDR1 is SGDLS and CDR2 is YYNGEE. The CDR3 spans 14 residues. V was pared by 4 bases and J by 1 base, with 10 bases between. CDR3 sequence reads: CASSQYEGTDTQYF. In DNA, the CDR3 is TGTGCCAGCAGCCAATATGAGGGCACAGATACGCAGTATTTT.

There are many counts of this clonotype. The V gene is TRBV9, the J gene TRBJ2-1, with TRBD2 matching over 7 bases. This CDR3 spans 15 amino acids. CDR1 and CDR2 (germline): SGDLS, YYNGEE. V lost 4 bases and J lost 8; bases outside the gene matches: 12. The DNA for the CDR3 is TGTGCCAGCAGCCCACCCGGGGGGAACGGGGATGAGCAGTTCTTC. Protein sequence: CASSPPGGNGDEQFF.

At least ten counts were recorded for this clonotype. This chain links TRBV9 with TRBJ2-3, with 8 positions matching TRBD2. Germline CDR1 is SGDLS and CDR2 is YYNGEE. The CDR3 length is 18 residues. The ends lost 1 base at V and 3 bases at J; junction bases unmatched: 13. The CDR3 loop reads CASSVSGGPWDSTDTQYF. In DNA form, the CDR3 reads TGTGCCAGCAGCGTATCGGGGGGGCCCTGGGATTCTACAGATACGCAGTATTTT. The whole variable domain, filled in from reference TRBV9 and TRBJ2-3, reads DSGVTQTPKHLITATGQRVTLRCSPRSGDLSVYWYQQSLDQGLQFLIQYYNGEERAKGNILERFSAQQFPDLHSELNLSSLELGDSALYFCASSVSGGPWDSTDTQYFGPGTRLTVL.

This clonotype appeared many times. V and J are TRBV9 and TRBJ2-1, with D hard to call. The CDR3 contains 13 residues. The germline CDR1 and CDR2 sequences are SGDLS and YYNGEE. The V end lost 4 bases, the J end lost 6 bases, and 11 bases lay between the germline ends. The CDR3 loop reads CASSPGRANEQFF. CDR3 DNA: TGTGCCAGCAGCCCCGGACGAGCCAATGAGCAGTTCTTC.

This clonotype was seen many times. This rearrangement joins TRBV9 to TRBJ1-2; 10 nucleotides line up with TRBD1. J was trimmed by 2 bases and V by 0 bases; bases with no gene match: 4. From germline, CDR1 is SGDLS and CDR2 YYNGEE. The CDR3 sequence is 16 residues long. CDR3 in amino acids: CASSVDPGQGNYGYTF. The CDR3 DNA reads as TGTGCCAGCAGCGTAGATCCGGGACAGGGGAACTATGGCTACACCTTC.

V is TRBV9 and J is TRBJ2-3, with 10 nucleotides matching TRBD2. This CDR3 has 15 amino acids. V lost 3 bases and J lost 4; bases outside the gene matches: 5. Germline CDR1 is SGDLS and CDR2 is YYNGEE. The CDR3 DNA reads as TGTGCCAGCAGCGCCAGCGGGAGGGCTTCAGATACGCAGTATTTT. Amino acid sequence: CASSASGRASDTQYF.

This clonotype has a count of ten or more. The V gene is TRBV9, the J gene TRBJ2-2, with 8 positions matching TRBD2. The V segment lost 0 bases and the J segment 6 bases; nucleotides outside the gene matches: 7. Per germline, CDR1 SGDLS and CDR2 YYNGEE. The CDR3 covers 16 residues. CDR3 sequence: CASSVVPGGLSGELFF. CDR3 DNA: TGTGCCAGCAGCGTAGTTCCGGGGGGGCTTTCCGGGGAGCTGTTTTTT.

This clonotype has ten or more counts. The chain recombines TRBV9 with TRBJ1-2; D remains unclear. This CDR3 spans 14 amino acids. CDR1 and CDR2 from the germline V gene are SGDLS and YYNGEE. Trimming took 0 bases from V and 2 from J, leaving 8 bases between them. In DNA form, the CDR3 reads TGTGCCAGCAGCGTAGGGGCAGAGAACTATGGCTACACCTTC. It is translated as CASSVGAENYGYTF.

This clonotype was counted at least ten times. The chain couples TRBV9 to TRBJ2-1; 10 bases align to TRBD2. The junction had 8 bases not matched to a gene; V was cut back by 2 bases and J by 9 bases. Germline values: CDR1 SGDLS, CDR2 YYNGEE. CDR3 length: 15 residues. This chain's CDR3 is CASSVSAGGAGEQFF. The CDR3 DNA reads TGTGCCAGCAGCGTTTCAGCGGGAGGGGCGGGTGAGCAGTTCTTC. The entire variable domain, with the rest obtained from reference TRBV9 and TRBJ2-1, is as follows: DSGVTQTPKHLITATGQRVTLRCSPRSGDLSVYWYQQSLDQGLQFLIQYYNGEERAKGNILERFSAQQFPDLHSELNLSSLELGDSALYFCASSVSAGGAGEQFFGPGTRLTVL.

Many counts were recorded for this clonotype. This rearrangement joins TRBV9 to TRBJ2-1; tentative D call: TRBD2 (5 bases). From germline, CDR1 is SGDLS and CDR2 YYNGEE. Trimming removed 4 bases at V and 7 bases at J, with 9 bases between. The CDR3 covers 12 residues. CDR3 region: CASSIRENEQFF. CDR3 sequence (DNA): TGTGCCAGCAGCATCCGGGAAAATGAGCAGTTCTTC.